Presented here are 30 T cell receptor beta chains from one specimen sequenced in a study of T cell repertoires in cytomegalovirus infection. TCRdb reanalysed the reads using MiXCR and keeps one entry per CDR3 protein. The sample comprises about 740,000 distinct CDR3 sequences, 35% to 45% of which are singletons, and around 2.6% rests with the top ten. The sample was PBMCs. These receptors were taken from a human donor in good health (CMV status not recorded). Some clones in this sample may be carry-over from other donors' samples.

As to this clonotype: Germline and junction disagree at one end, which may indicate a read error. The CDR3: CAIKGRTGRTETQYF. CDR3 DNA: TGTGCCATCAAGGGTAGGACGGGGCGCACAGAGACGCAGTATTTT. The chain joins TRBV10-3 to TRBJ2-3; the D gene could be TRBD1 or TRBD2 (5 bases each). This CDR3 is 15 amino acids long. CDR1 ENHRY and CDR2 SYGVKD come from the germline V gene.

A word on this clonotype: Given a much more abundant clone one base away, this may be a read error. The chain links TRBV7-2 to TRBJ2-3; D remains unclear. V gave up 2 bases and J gave up 4 bases, with 10 bases separating them. CDR3 length equals 14 residues. Looked up from germline, CDR1 is SGHTA and CDR2 is FQGNSA. The CDR3 DNA reads TGTGCCAGCAGCTTAATGGGCCGCGCAGATACGCAGTATTTT. This gives the protein CASSLMGRADTQYF.

The chain recombines TRBV7-9 with TRBJ2-1; no reliable D call. The CDR3 loop spans 13 amino acids. Per germline, CDR1 SEHNR and CDR2 FQNEAQ (reference sequence). Trimming pared 1 base from V and 8 bases from J, leaving 9 bases between. The CDR3 nucleotides read TGTGCCAGCAGCTTAGGTAGATCTGATGAGCAGTTCTTC. Its translation: CASSLGRSDEQFF.

This clonotype turned up a few times. The rearrangement joins TRBV7-6 to TRBJ1-6; 8 positions match TRBD1. Germline CDR1 and CDR2: SGHVS and FNYEAQ. V lost 5 bases and J lost 10; bases outside the gene matches: 7. CDR3 length equals 14 residues. The CDR3 coding sequence is TGTGCCAGCAGCGCCGGGACAGGCACGTCACCCCTCCACTTT. Protein: CASSAGTGTSPLHF.

The chain employs TRBV19 and TRBJ2-1; 10 nucleotides agree with TRBD2. The germline CDR1 and CDR2 sequences are LNHDA and SQIVND (reference sequence). Trimming at V came to 5 bases and at J to 4 bases, leaving 5 bases not matched to a gene. CDR3 length: 15 residues. DNA of the CDR3: TGTGCCAGTAGTCTAGCGGGGGATCTGTACAATGAGCAGTTCTTC. Translating gives CASSLAGDLYNEQFF. Complete variable domain (other parts from reference TRBV19 and TRBJ2-1): DGGITQSPKYLFRKEGQNVTLSCEQNLNHDAMYWYRQDPGQGLRLIYYSQIVNDFQKGDIAEGYSVSREKKESFPLTVTSAQKNPTAFYLCASSLAGDLYNEQFFGPGTRLTVL.

The V gene is TRBV29-1, the J gene TRBJ2-2; no definite D call. V lost 4 bases and J 3 bases, leaving 9 bases between the germline ends. CDR3 size: 13 residues. The germline CDR1 and CDR2 sequences are SQVTM and ANQGSEA. The CDR3 is CSVAEFDTGELFF. The CDR3 coding sequence is TGCAGCGTTGCTGAGTTCGACACCGGGGAGCTGTTTTTT.

There are many counts of this clonotype. CDR3 region: CASSVNRAKNYGYTF. The CDR3 DNA reads TGTGCCAGCAGCGTGAACAGGGCAAAGAACTATGGCTACACCTTC. The chain is built from TRBV9 and TRBJ1-2; tentative D call: TRBD1 (6 bases). Looked up from germline, CDR1 is SGDLS and CDR2 is YYNGEE. The ends were cut back, 2 bases at V and 2 bases at J, with 13 bases in the middle. The CDR3 totals 15 residues.

This chain uses TRBV24-1 with TRBJ2-2; D may be TRBD1 (6 bases). There are 16 residues in the CDR3. Trimming took 3 bases from V and 0 from J, leaving 10 bases between them. Germline V gives CDR1 KGHDR, CDR2 SFDVKD. The CDR3 DNA is TGTGCCACCAGTGATATGGGACATACGAACACCGGGGAGCTGTTTTTT. Amino acids: CATSDMGHTNTGELFF.

The table lists this clonotype with a few counts. V and J are TRBV28 and TRBJ1-1, with 8 bases identical to TRBD1. CDR3 length: 14 amino acids. In germline, CDR1 is MDHEN, CDR2 SYDVKM. Unmatched junction bases numbered 6, after V lost 5 bases and J lost 4 bases. CDR3 DNA sequence: TGTGCCAGCAGTCTTACCACAGGGGGCACTGAAGCTTTCTTT. It is translated as CASSLTTGGTEAFF. The full variable domain, with the rest looked up from reference TRBV28 and TRBJ1-1, is DVKVTQSSRYLVKRTGEKVFLECVQDMDHENMFWYRQDPGLGLRLIYFSYDVKMKEKGDIPEGYSVSREKKERFSLILESASTNQTSMYLCASSLTTGGTEAFFGQGTRLTVV.

The chain recombines TRBV4-1 with TRBJ1-5; D is possibly TRBD1 (6 bases). Per germline, CDR1 MGHRA and CDR2 YSYEKL. V was pared by 1 base and J by 0 bases, with 7 bases between. The CDR3 spans 15 residues. The CDR3 reads CASSQVQGSNQPQHF. The DNA for the CDR3 is TGCGCCAGCAGCCAAGTACAGGGTAGCAATCAGCCCCAGCATTTT.

This clonotype was detected ten times or more. This chain connects TRBV19 to TRBJ2-6, with D possibly matching TRBD1 (6 bases). The CDR3 has 15 amino acids. Germline CDR1 LNHDA, CDR2 SQIVND (reference sequence). V shed 6 bases and J shed 1 base, with 10 bases lying between them. The CDR3 here is CASRITGSGANVLTF. The CDR3 DNA sequence: TGTGCCAGTAGGATAACAGGGTCTGGGGCCAACGTCCTGACTTTC.

This chain uses TRBV4-2 with TRBJ2-1; D gene ambiguous. The CDR3 is 17 residues long. The germline CDR1 and CDR2 sequences are LGHNA and YNFKEQ. Trimming took 0 bases from V and 1 from J, leaving 13 bases between them. The CDR3 protein is CASSQDRGTDSYNEQFF. For the CDR3, the DNA is TGTGCCAGCAGCCAAGATCGAGGTACCGATTCCTACAATGAGCAGTTCTTC.

On this clonotype: The germline gene is not matched at one end of the junction; a read error may be the cause. The rearrangement uses TRBV13 and TRBJ2-1; TRBD1 is a possible D gene (6 bases). Germline CDR1 and CDR2: PRHDT and FYEKMQ (reference sequence). This CDR3 has 16 residues. The CDR3 region has the DNA TGTGCCAGCAGCTTAGGCGGACAGACCGCCTACAATGAGCAGTTATTC. Its protein is CASSLGGQTAYNEQLF.

In this sample, this clonotype turned up once. This chain links TRBV28 with TRBJ1-2; 8 bases are shared with TRBD1. Germline loops: CDR1 MDHEN, CDR2 SYDVKM. J was trimmed by 1 base and V by 5 bases; bases with no gene match: 9. CDR3 length equals 16 residues. DNA of the CDR3: TGTGCCAGCAGTGGGACAGGAACTGTCCATAACTATGGCTACACCTTC. Translating it yields CASSGTGTVHNYGYTF.

This clonotype was seen only a few times. The chain recombines TRBV6-2 or TRBV6-3 with TRBJ2-1, with TRBD2 as a possible D gene (6 bases). The V end lost 5 bases, the J end lost 4 bases, and 12 bases lay between the germline ends. This CDR3 contains 14 residues. Germline assignment: CDR1 MNHEY and CDR2 SVGEGT. The CDR3 is CASSALSGYNEQFF. Written as DNA, the CDR3 is TGTGCCAGCAGTGCCCTTAGCGGTTACAATGAGCAGTTCTTC.

The CDR3 nucleotides are TGTGCCAGCAGCCCCAGAGGGTCTGGCTACACCTTC. Its protein is CASSPRGSGYTF. This chain links TRBV28 with TRBJ1-2; no definite D call. CDR1 and CDR2 (germline): MDHEN, SYDVKM. Trimming cost V 6 bases and J 7 bases, with 12 bases left between them. The CDR3 covers 12 residues.

V and J are TRBV28 and TRBJ2-3, with 12 bases aligning to TRBD2. The germline gives CDR1 MDHEN, CDR2 SYDVKM. The CDR3 sequence is 18 residues long. V shed 2 bases, J shed 4 bases, and the junction held 10 bases outside the gene matches. This chain's CDR3 is CASSLVVTSGSEADTQYF. CDR3 in DNA: TGTGCCAGCAGTTTAGTTGTGACTAGCGGGAGTGAAGCAGATACGCAGTATTTT.

V and J are TRBV11-3 and TRBJ2-1; no firm D call. V lost 0 bases and J 6 bases, leaving 12 bases between the germline ends. The CDR3 is 15 amino acids. Per germline, CDR1 SGHNT and CDR2 YENEEA. CDR3 loop: CASSLDSHLGNEQFF. For the CDR3, the DNA is TGTGCCAGCAGCTTAGATTCTCATTTGGGCAATGAGCAGTTCTTC. The whole variable domain, filled in from reference TRBV11-3 and TRBJ2-1, reads EAGVVQSPRYKIIEKKQPVAFWCNPISGHNTLYWYLQNLGQGPELLIRYENEEAVDDSQLPKDRFSAERLKGVDSTLKIQPAELGDSAVYLCASSLDSHLGNEQFFGPGTRLTVL.

This clonotype was counted only a few times. The chain joins TRBV5-1 to TRBJ1-1; a weak D match, TRBD1 (5 bases). V shed 5 bases and J shed 0 bases, with 11 bases lying between them. This CDR3 is 14 amino acids long. CDR1 is SGHRS and CDR2 is YFSETQ in the germline V gene. CDR3 protein: CASRAQGLNTEAFF. The CDR3 DNA is TGCGCCAGCAGGGCTCAGGGACTGAACACTGAAGCTTTCTTT.

As regards this clonotype: A read error is likely, as this CDR3 ends without the conserved phenylalanine or tryptophan. The DNA is omitted, as the CDR3 cannot be located on it reliably, and the CDR3 follows TCRdb's listing. The chain has TRBV11-1 and TRBJ2-1. Inclusive of both ends, the CDR3 amounts to 13 amino acids. The germline gives CDR1 SGHAT, CDR2 FQDESV (reference sequence). Here the CDR3 reads CASLGYTYNEKFL.

With respect to this clonotype: The junction departs from germline at one end; a sequencing error may be responsible. This chain uses TRBV6-8 with TRBJ1-1, with a weak D call TRBD1 (5 bases). Germline V lookup: CDR1 MNHGY, CDR2 SAAAGT. CDR3 length: 15 residues. DNA for the CDR3: TGTGCCAGCAGTTACTCGGGGCAGGAGAACACTGACGCTTTCTTT. It translates to CASSYSGQENTDAFF.

This chain links TRBV20-1 with TRBJ1-2; D is undetermined. V was cut by 0 bases and J by 2 bases, with 10 bases left in between. Germline values: CDR1 DFQATT, CDR2 SNEGSKA (reference sequence). The CDR3 consists of 14 residues. The CDR3 loop reads CSARDVVRNYGYTF. CDR3 in DNA: TGCAGTGCTAGAGATGTTGTAAGGAACTATGGCTACACCTTC.

This clonotype has at least ten counts. This chain uses TRBV12-3 or TRBV12-4 with TRBJ1-5; no reliable D call. Trimming stripped 1 base from V and 5 bases from J, with 6 bases between. The CDR3 is 13 amino acids. The CDR3 sequence is CASSLGADQPQHF. The DNA of the CDR3 is TGTGCCAGCAGTTTAGGTGCAGATCAGCCCCAGCATTTT.

The chain uses TRBV19 and TRBJ1-5; D is undetermined. V gave up 10 bases and J gave up 0 bases, with 16 bases separating them. The germline V gene encodes CDR1 LNHDA and CDR2 SQIVND (reference sequence). The CDR3 covers 15 residues. CDR3 nucleotide sequence: TGTGCCATTAATGTTCGGAGACTTAGCAATCAGCCCCAGCATTTT. Translating gives CAINVRRLSNQPQHF.

This sequence joins TRBV11-2 and TRBJ1-2; no clear D. V lost 5 bases and J lost 3, with 10 bases in between. In germline, CDR1 is SGHAT, CDR2 FQNNGV. CDR3 length equals 13 residues. CDR3 protein: CASSRASYYGYTF. The DNA for the CDR3 is TGTGCCAGCAGCCGGGCAAGCTACTATGGCTACACCTTC.

This clonotype showed up many times. The rearrangement uses TRBV19 and TRBJ2-4, with TRBD2 identical over 7 bases. Losses at the gene ends were 3 bases for V and 3 bases for J; bases not matched to a gene: 8. The CDR3 loop spans 16 amino acids. In germline, CDR1 is LNHDA, CDR2 SQIVND (reference sequence). CDR3 protein: CASSIRGDGDKNIQYF. The CDR3, as DNA: TGTGCCAGTAGTATTCGGGGGGATGGGGACAAAAACATTCAGTACTTC.

The V and J genes are TRBV12-3 or TRBV12-4 and TRBJ1-4; 7 positions match TRBD1. CDR3 length equals 11 residues. J was trimmed by 14 bases and V by 8 bases; bases with no gene match: 8. CDR3 nucleotide sequence: TGTGCCAGCTCAGGAGGGACAGTTCTGTTTTTT. It translates to CASSGGTVLFF.

This sequence joins TRBV7-4 and TRBJ2-5; the match to TRBD1 covers 7 bases. The germline V gene encodes CDR1 SGHVT and CDR2 SQSDAQ. Trimming cost V 5 bases and J 1 base; bases outside gene matches: 10. The length of the CDR3 is 16 residues. The CDR3 here is CASSETGPRFQETQYF. CDR3 nucleotides: TGTGCCAGCAGCGAGACAGGGCCTCGATTCCAAGAGACCCAGTACTTC.

Many counts were recorded for this clonotype. The chain has TRBV7-3 and TRBJ2-6, with 7 nucleotides matching TRBD2. The V and J ends lost 0 bases and 3 bases, in that order; junction bases with no gene match: 11. This CDR3 contains 19 residues. CDR1 SGHTA and CDR2 FQGTGA come from the germline V gene. CDR3 nucleotides: TGTGCCAGCAGCTTAACCCCTCGGGGAGGGGCCGGTGGGGCCAACGTCCTGACTTTC. Its protein product is CASSLTPRGGAGGANVLTF.

This clonotype has more than one count but fewer than ten. V usage is TRBV7-6 and J usage is TRBJ2-1, with D possibly TRBD1 on 6 matching bases. Germline V gene lookup returns CDR1 SGHVS and CDR2 FNYEAQ. Trimming took 5 bases from V and 5 from J, leaving 13 bases between them. The CDR3 extends over 14 amino acids. The CDR3, as DNA: TGTGCCAGCAGCCAAACAGGGAGAAACAATGAGCAGTTCTTC. It codes for CASSQTGRNNEQFF.